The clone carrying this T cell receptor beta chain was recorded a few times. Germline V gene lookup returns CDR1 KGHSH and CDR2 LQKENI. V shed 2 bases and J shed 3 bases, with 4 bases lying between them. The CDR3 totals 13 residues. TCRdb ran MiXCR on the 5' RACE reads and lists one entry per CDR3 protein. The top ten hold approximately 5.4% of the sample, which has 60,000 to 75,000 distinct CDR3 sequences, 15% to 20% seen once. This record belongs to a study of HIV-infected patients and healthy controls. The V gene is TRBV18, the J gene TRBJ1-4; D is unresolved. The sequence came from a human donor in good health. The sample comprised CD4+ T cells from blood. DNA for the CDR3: TGTGCCAGCTCACCAGGGGCTAATGAAAAACTGTTTTTT. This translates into CASSPGANEKLFF.